This T cell receptor (beta chain) was obtained from a study of early T cells in non-severe SARS-CoV-2 infection. Study background: From unsorted whole blood, bulk RNA was sequenced, and the chains remained unpaired.

Germline loops: CDR1 LNHDA, CDR2 SQIVND (reference sequence). This CDR3 has 14 residues. V was pared by 4 bases and J by 0 bases, with 9 bases between. The TCR library protocol was used to attach unique molecular identifiers. These identifiers were attached to individual cDNA molecules. TCRdb itself ran the 5' RACE reads through MiXCR, one entry per CDR3 protein. The profile shows tens of thousands of distinct CDR3 sequences, under 7.5% of them singletons. This clonotype has only a few counts. Material: whole blood, obtained at baseline. The genes are TRBV19 and TRBJ1-2, with D possibly TRBD1 on 6 matching bases. The source of this sequence is an adult who was a healthcare worker with PCR-confirmed SARS-CoV-2 infection or an uninfected control (not recorded which). The CDR3 coding sequence is TGTGCCAGTAGTACAGGGGCAGCTAACTATGGCTACACCTTC. The encoded protein is CASSTGAANYGYTF.